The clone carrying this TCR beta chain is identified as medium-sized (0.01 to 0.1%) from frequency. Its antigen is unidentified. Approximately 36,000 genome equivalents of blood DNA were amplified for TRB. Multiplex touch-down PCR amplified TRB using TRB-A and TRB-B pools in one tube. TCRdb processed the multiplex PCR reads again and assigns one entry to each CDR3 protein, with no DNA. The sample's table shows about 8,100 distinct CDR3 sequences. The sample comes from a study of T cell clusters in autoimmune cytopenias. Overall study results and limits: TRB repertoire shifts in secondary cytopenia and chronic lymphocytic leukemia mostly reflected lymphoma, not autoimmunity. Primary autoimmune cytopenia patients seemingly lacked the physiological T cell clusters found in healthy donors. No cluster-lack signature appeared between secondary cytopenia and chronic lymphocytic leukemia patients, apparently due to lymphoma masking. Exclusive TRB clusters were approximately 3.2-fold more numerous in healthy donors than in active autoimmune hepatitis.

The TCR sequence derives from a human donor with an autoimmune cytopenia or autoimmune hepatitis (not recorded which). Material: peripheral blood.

This chain's CDR3 is CASSYKGSNSPLHF. The rearrangement uses TRBV6-2 or TRBV6-3 and TRBJ1-6; TCRdb indicates TRBD1, and absent DNA this call remains unverified. Germline V gives CDR1 MNHEY, CDR2 SVGEGT. The CDR3 has 14 amino acids.